A single TCR beta chain is shown here with its context. TCRdb reanalysed the PCR reads using MiXCR and keeps one entry per CDR3 protein. This sample has 15,000 to 20,000 distinct CDR3 sequences, with about 39% found just once. These data come from a study of tumor-infiltrating lymphocytes in oesophageal squamous cell carcinoma. The CDR3 covers 14 residues. The rearrangement joins TRBV7-1 to TRBJ2-4, with 7 bases that match TRBD2. The J call may be incorrect, as the DNA end agrees better with TRBJ2-1. TRBV7-1 is placed among ORFs of uncertain function. The clonotype comes from a female donor with esophageal squamous cell carcinoma. The sequencing input was normal esophageal tissue next to the tumor. CDR3 coding DNA: TGTGCCAGCAAAGGGAGGGCCTCCTACAATGAGCAGTTCTTC. This gives the protein CASKGRASYNEQFF.